This TCR beta chain was identified during a study of blood T cell repertoires in COVID-19. Per the authors' pipeline: Using reference gene primer amplification, nucleated cell counts were estimated. Profiled with immunoSEQ multiplex PCR; TCRdb holds only in-frame clones, not every one. V and J calls plus clone size are reproduced from that table; the DNA served to infer D and trimming. The repertoire includes just under 350,000 clones, around nine tenths of them detected once, and about 6.7% sits in the top ten. The sequence was obtained from a woman in her 70s with COVID-19, enrolled during active disease. Sequenced sample: peripheral blood.

CDR3 in amino acids: CATSRAGVGYGYTF. The CDR3 nucleotides are TGTGCCACCTCGAGGGCAGGGGTAGGCTATGGCTACACCTTC. The V call is TRBV27, the J call TRBJ1-2, with D tentatively TRBD1 (6 bases). The CDR3 totals 14 residues. The germline V gene has CDR1 MNHEY and CDR2 SMNVEV (reference sequence). The ends were cut back, 10 bases at V and 4 bases at J, with 19 bases in the middle.